This entry concerns a single T cell receptor (beta chain). In the original analysis: Quantification of nucleated cells was approximated via reference gene primer amplification. The data were produced by immunoSEQ multiplex PCR, yet TCRdb's version contains in-frame clones alone and is incomplete. V and J calls and clone size are as listed in that table; D and trimming were resolved from the DNA. The sample lists tens of thousands of clones; 81% were seen once. These data belong to a study of blood T cell repertoires in COVID-19. In the study overall: The origin of the acute and convalescent COVID-19 samples was the United States, Italy and Spain. Sources were T cells, B-cell-depleted T cells, or PBMCs; the material itself was cDNA or gDNA.

CDR3 length: 13 amino acids. The germline V gene has CDR1 LNHDA and CDR2 SQIVND (reference sequence). Trimming removed 9 bases from V and 4 bases from J; junction bases left unmatched: 4. V gene TRBV19 combines with J gene TRBJ1-5, with 9 bases that match TRBD1. Sequenced sample: peripheral blood. This sequence originates from a man older than 75 with acute or convalescent COVID-19. The CDR3 DNA reads TGTGCCAGCCGGGACAGGGATAATCAGCCCCAGCATTTT. Translating gives CASRDRDNQPQHF. The entire variable domain, with the rest obtained from reference TRBV19 and TRBJ1-5, is as follows: DGGITQSPKYLFRKEGQNVTLSCEQNLNHDAMYWYRQDPGQGLRLIYYSQIVNDFQKGDIAEGYSVSREKKESFPLTVTSAQKNPTAFYLCASRDRDNQPQHFGDGTRLSIL.